The source of this TCR beta chain is a study of OX40 agonist ivuxolimab in advanced cancers. A few counts support this clone. Its antigen is unknown. At one of its ends the junction is not consistent with the germline gene, which may arise from a read error. Study-level results: At doses 0.1 to 3.0 mg/kg, CD4+ and CD8+ clones expanded.

The sampling schedule covered blood at baseline, cycle 4 day 1, and cycle 7 day 1. Assay used: immunoSEQ multiplex PCR; TCRdb lists only in-frame clones, some missing. Of roughly 80,000 clones in the sample, about 80% were seen once. Germline loops: CDR1 SGDLS, CDR2 YYNGEE. This CDR3 has 14 amino acids. V and J are TRBV9 and TRBJ2-4, with TRBD1 identical over 7 bases. This sequence originates from an adult with an advanced solid tumor such as melanoma, head and neck, liver or kidney cancer. The sequenced sample was CD4+ or CD8+ T cells sorted from blood, obtained in a trial of the OX40 agonist ivuxolimab. CDR3 residues: CASSVGTAENIQYF. In DNA form, the CDR3 reads TGTGCCAGCAGCGTGGGGACAGCCGAAAACATTCAGTACTTC.